These 16 T cell receptor beta chains were all obtained from the same sample, sequenced in a study of blood T cell repertoires in COVID-19. Measured with immunoSEQ multiplex PCR; TCRdb has only the in-frame clones, and not every one. In the table there are about 300,000 clones, 85% to 90% of which are singletons. The material sequenced was peripheral blood. The source of these receptors is a man between 70 and 80 years old with acute or convalescent COVID-19.

The genes are TRBV5-4 and TRBJ2-7; TRBD2 aligns across 11 bases. The V gene end was trimmed by 5 bases and the J gene end by 5 bases; junction bases not matched to a gene: 9. The CDR3 is made up of 15 amino acids. Germline-derived CDR1 and CDR2 are SGHNT and YYREEE (reference sequence). CDR3 residues: CASSFGSSGRNEQYF. CDR3 DNA sequence: TGTGCCAGCAGTTTTGGGTCTAGCGGGAGGAACGAGCAGTACTTC.

The V call is TRBV6-2 or TRBV6-3, the J call TRBJ2-1, with 9 bases that match TRBD2. Germline lookup yields CDR1 MNHEY and CDR2 SVGEGT. This CDR3 has 17 amino acids. Trimming cost V 0 bases and J 8 bases; bases outside gene matches: 11. CDR3 nucleotide sequence: TGTGCCAGCAGTTACTCGCGCGGGAGGGCTATTAGGGATGAGCAGTTCTTC. This encodes CASSYSRGRAIRDEQFF.

The V call is TRBV7-8, the J call TRBJ2-2; TRBD1 matches 9 bases. This CDR3 is 15 amino acids long. J lost 7 bases, V lost 0 bases, and 3 bases had no gene match. CDR1 and CDR2 from the germline V gene are SGHVS and FQNEAQ. The CDR3 region has the DNA TGTGCCAGCAGCTTAGCGACAGGGGGGATCGGGGAGCTGTTTTTT. It encodes CASSLATGGIGELFF.

The chain has TRBV10-1 and TRBJ1-5; D is possibly TRBD1 (5 bases). V was shortened by 6 bases and J by 3 bases, with 15 bases between the two germline ends. Looked up from germline, CDR1 is WNHNN and CDR2 is SYGVQD (reference sequence). The CDR3 is 15 residues long. Written as DNA, the CDR3 is TGCGCCAGCAGGGGGGGTGGGATTCCCAATCAGCCCCAGCATTTT. Protein: CASRGGGIPNQPQHF.

The V and J genes are TRBV28 and TRBJ1-3; no clear D. CDR1 MDHEN and CDR2 SYDVKM come from the germline V gene. The ends were cut back, 6 bases at V and 0 bases at J, with 21 bases in the middle. The CDR3 consists of 18 residues. The CDR3 bases are TGTGCCAGCAGCCCTGCCGGACTCAGGCCGAGCTCTGGAAACACCATATATTTT. This gives the protein CASSPAGLRPSSGNTIYF.

The rearrangement joins TRBV27 to TRBJ1-4; 8 bases match TRBD1. CDR1 is MNHEY and CDR2 is SMNVEV in the germline V gene (reference sequence). V was clipped by 6 bases and J by 0 bases; unmatched bases: 3. The CDR3 is 15 amino acids. CDR3: CASRKQGATNEKLFF. The DNA for the CDR3 is TGTGCCAGCAGGAAACAGGGGGCAACTAATGAAAAACTGTTTTTT.

To note about this clone: In the same sample, other DNA sequences code for this CDR3. V usage is TRBV18 and J usage is TRBJ1-5; unclear D gene. The CDR3 consists of 14 residues. Germline V gene lookup returns CDR1 KGHSH and CDR2 LQKENI. Trimming removed 2 bases at V and 2 bases at J, with 7 bases between. The CDR3 reads CASSPGAGNQPQHF. The CDR3 DNA sequence: TGTGCCAGCTCACCAGGCGCGGGCAATCAGCCCCAGCATTTT.

The V gene is TRBV7-3, the J gene TRBJ2-3; 7 bases agree with TRBD2. CDR1 is SGHTA, CDR2 FQGTGA, per germline. This CDR3 contains 14 residues. V dropped 5 bases and J dropped 1; count of bases not matched to a gene: 3. DNA of the CDR3: TGTGCCAGCAGCCCAACTAGCGGCACAGATACGCAGTATTTT. Its translation: CASSPTSGTDTQYF.

The J gene is TRBJ1-6, the V gene TRBV19, with 8 positions matching TRBD1. The CDR3 is 14 residues long. V dropped 3 bases and J dropped 9; count of bases not matched to a gene: 4. CDR1 is LNHDA and CDR2 is SQIVND in the germline V gene (reference sequence). The CDR3 DNA reads TGTGCCAGTAGTATCGACAGGGGAGGTTCACCCCTCCACTTT. Translated: CASSIDRGGSPLHF.

Concerning this clone: At one boundary the junction diverges from the germline segment, which might be a read error. This chain joins TRBV6-5 and TRBJ1-2; D uncertain. The CDR3 covers 11 residues. Germline-derived CDR1 and CDR2 are MNHEY and SVGAGI. CDR3 nucleotide sequence: TGTGCGAGCAGATCCGGGGTTGGCTACACCTTC. Translation: CASRSGVGYTF.

The chain couples TRBV19 to TRBJ2-3; weak D call: TRBD1 (5 bases). The ends were cut back, 4 bases at V and 5 bases at J, with 16 bases in the middle. Germline V CDR1 and CDR2: LNHDA, SQIVND (reference sequence). CDR3 length: 15 residues. CDR3 in amino acids: CASSTPGNTGDTQYF. The DNA for the CDR3 is TGTGCCAGTAGTACCCCAGGGAATACTGGAGATACGCAGTATTTT.

This clone came up a few times. The chain uses TRBV6-1 and TRBJ2-6; tentatively, D is TRBD2 (5 bases). The CDR3 consists of 17 residues. Trimming removed 2 bases at V and 3 bases at J, with 14 bases between. CDR1 MNHNS and CDR2 SASEGT come from the germline V gene. CDR3 DNA sequence: TGTGCCAGCAGTGAATTCCTGCGGGTAGATGGGGCCAACGTCCTGACTTTC. Translated: CASSEFLRVDGANVLTF.

This clone was seen a few times. The chain uses TRBV5-6 and TRBJ2-2; 10 bases are shared with TRBD1. Looked up from germline, CDR1 is SGHDT and CDR2 is YYEEEE. The CDR3 runs to 16 residues. The J segment lost 3 bases and the V segment lost 4 bases, leaving 6 bases of the junction unmatched. CDR3 region: CASSIDRGRYTGELFF. Here the CDR3 DNA reads TGTGCCAGCAGCATAGACAGGGGGCGATACACCGGGGAGCTGTTTTTT.

This rearrangement joins TRBV15 to TRBJ1-2; D is undetermined. The CDR3 is 11 residues long. The V gene's germline CDR1 is LNHNV and CDR2 YYDKDF (reference sequence). The V end was cut by 3 bases, the J end by 4 bases, with 3 bases between. The DNA of the CDR3 is TGTGCCACCAGCAGCCGCTATGGCTACACCTTC. Residues: CATSSRYGYTF.

This rearrangement joins TRBV10-3 to TRBJ2-1, with D possibly being TRBD2 (6 bases). Per the germline V gene, CDR1 is ENHRY and CDR2 is SYGVKD. The CDR3 totals 14 residues. Trimming removed 6 bases at V and 0 bases at J, with 9 bases between. CDR3 nucleotide sequence: TGTGCCATCAGAGGCGGGGACTCCTACAATGAGCAGTTCTTC. Translated, it gives CAIRGGDSYNEQFF.

V and J are TRBV12-1 and TRBJ2-1; the D call in the table, TRBD1, was not verified against the DNA. TRBV12-1 represents a pseudogene. The CDR3 contains 13 residues. This CDR3 reads CASSFVYGREQFF. DNA for the CDR3: TGTGCCAGCAGCTTTGTCTATGGGCGTGAGCAGTTCTTC.